What follows describes a single T cell receptor (beta chain). Germline and junction disagree at one end, which may indicate a read error. Autoimmune disease history or systemic immunosuppression excluded patients. Blood was sampled at baseline, cycle 4 day 1, and cycle 7 day 1. The sample comes from a study of OX40 agonist ivuxolimab in advanced cancers. Study details: Patients were infused with ivuxolimab every 2 weeks at 0.01 to 10 mg/kg. The dose-escalation cohort was over 65% male, with a mean age of about 60 years, ranging about 23 to 80.

Assay: immunoSEQ multiplex PCR; the TCRdb copy retains only in-frame clones and omits some. There are 90,000 to 120,000 clones in the sample; approximately 90% occur only once, and about 1.2% lies in the top ten. The sample was CD4+ or CD8+ T cells sorted from blood, taken in a trial of the OX40 agonist ivuxolimab. The sequence came from an adult with an advanced solid tumor such as melanoma, head and neck, liver or kidney cancer.

CDR3: CASSVRFQETQYF. As DNA, the CDR3 is TGTGCTAGCAGCGTTCGGTTCCAAGAGACCCAGTACTTC. The rearrangement joins TRBV7-7 to TRBJ2-5, with no clear D. CDR1 SSHAT and CDR2 FNYEAQ come from the germline V gene (reference sequence). The length of the CDR3 is 13 residues.